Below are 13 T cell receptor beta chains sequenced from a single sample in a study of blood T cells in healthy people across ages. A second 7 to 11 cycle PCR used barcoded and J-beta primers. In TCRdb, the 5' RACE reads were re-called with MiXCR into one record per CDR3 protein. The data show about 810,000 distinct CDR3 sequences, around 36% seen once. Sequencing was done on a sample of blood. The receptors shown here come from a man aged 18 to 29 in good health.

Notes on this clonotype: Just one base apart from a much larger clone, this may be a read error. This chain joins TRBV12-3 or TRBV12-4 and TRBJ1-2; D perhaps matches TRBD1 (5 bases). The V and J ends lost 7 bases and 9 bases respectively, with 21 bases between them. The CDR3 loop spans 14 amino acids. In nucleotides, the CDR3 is TGTGCCAGCACCCGGCCCCCGGGGGTTGATTGCTACACCTTC. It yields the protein CASTRPPGVDCYTF.

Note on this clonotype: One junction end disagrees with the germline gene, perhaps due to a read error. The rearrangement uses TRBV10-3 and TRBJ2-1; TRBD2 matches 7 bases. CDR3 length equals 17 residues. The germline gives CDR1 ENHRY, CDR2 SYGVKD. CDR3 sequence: CAVSAIERDYSYNEQFF. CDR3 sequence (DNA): TGTGCCGTCAGTGCAATCGAGCGGGACTACTCCTACAATGAGCAGTTCTTC.

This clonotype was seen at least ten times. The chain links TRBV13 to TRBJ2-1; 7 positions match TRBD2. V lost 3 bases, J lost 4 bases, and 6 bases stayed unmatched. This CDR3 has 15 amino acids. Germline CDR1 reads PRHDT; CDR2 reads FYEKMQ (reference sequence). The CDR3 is CASSFPGGGYNEQFF. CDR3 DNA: TGTGCCAGCAGCTTCCCGGGGGGTGGGTACAATGAGCAGTTCTTC.

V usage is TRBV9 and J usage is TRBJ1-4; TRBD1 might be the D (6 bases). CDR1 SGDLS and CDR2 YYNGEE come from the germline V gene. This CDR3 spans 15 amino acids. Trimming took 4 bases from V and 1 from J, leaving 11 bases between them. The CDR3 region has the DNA TGTGCCAGCAGCTTTAGGGGGGGAACTAATGAAAAACTGTTTTTT. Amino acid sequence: CASSFRGGTNEKLFF.

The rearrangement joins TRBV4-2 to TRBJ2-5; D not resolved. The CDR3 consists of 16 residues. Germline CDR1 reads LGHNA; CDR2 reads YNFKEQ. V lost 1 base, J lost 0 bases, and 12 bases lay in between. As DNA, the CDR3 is TGTGCCAGCAGCCAAGGAGGTCTCCCGGACCAAGAGACCCAGTACTTC. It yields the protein CASSQGGLPDQETQYF.

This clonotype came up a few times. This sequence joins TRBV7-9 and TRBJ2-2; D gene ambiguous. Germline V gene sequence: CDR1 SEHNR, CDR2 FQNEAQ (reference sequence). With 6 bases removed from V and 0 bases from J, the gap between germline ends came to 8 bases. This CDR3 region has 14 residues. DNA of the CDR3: TGTGCCAGCAGTCTCGACACGAACACCGGGGAGCTGTTTTTT. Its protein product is CASSLDTNTGELFF.

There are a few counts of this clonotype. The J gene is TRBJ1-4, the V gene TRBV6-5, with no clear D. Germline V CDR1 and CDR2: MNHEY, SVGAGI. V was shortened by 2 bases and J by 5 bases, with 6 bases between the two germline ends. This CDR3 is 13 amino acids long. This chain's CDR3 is CASSYSFNEKLFF. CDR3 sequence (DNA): TGTGCCAGCAGTTACAGCTTCAATGAAAAACTGTTTTTT.

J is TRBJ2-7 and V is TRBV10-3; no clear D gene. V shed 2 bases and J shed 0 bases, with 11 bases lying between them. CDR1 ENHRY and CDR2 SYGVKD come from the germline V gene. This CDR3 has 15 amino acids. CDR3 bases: TGTGCCATCAGTGAGGGCAGCATGAACTCCTACGAGCAGTACTTC. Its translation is CAISEGSMNSYEQYF.

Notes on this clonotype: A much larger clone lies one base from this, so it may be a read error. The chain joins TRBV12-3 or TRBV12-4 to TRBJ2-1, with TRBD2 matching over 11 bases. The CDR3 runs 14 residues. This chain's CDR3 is CASSPSGGYSEQFF. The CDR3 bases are TGTGCCAGCAGCCCTAGCGGGGGGTACAGTGAGCAGTTCTTC.

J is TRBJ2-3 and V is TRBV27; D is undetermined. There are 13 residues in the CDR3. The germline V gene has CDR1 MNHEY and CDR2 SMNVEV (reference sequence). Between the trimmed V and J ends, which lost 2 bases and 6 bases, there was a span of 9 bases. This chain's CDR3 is CASSLSVYDTQYF. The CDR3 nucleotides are TGTGCCAGCAGTTTAAGCGTCTACGATACGCAGTATTTT.

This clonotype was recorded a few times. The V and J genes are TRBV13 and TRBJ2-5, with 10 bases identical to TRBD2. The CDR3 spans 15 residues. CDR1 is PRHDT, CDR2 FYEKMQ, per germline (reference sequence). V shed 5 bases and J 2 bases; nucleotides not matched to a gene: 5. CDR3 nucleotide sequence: TGTGCCAGCAGCGACGGACTAGCGGTTCAAGAGACCCAGTACTTC. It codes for CASSDGLAVQETQYF.

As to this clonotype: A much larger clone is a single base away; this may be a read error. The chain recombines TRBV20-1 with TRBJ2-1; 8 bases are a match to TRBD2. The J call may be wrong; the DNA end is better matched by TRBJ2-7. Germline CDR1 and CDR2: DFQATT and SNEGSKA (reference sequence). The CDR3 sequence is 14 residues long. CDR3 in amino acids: CSAIHGGAYNEQYF. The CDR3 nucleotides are TGCAGTGCTATCCACGGGGGGGCCTACAATGAGCAGTACTTC.

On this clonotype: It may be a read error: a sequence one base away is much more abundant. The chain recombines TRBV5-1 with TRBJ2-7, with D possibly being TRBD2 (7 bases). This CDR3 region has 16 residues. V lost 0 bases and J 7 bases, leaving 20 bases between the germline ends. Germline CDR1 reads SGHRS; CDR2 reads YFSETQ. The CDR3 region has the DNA TGCGCCAGCAGCTTGGCCTGGGCGGGGGCCAATAATGAGCAGTACTTC. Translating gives CASSLAWAGANNEQYF.